This T cell receptor (beta chain) was captured by sequencing in a study of T cells in Graves' hyperthyroidism and ophthalmopathy. Broader study findings: Most thyroid clonotypes that were expanded above 0.001 also turned up in blood.

Amplification targeted TCR beta CDR3 regions from RNA transcripts. The HTBI primer set drove a first-round RT-PCR of the TCR CDR3. TCRdb processed the multiplex PCR reads anew with MiXCR; each CDR3 protein has one entry. The sample holds hundreds of thousands of distinct CDR3 sequences, roughly 15% seen once. The CDR3 totals 16 residues. V gave up 5 bases and J gave up 4 bases; unmatched junction bases: 8. Germline V gene lookup returns CDR1 LNHDA and CDR2 SQIVND (reference sequence). This clonotype has at least ten counts. Antigen specificity is unknown. Any patient presenting with uncontrolled infection, other autoimmune disease, pregnancy or lactation was left out. Based on clinical symptoms, serum thyroxine and TRAb, thyroid ultrasound and orbital computed tomography, diagnoses were reached.

This chain joins TRBV19 and TRBJ2-1; 10 nucleotides line up with TRBD2. Sequencing input: blood. The receptor's source is a man between 18 and 35 years old with Graves' ophthalmopathy. This CDR3 reads CASSALTSGDYNEQFF. CDR3 DNA: TGTGCCAGTAGTGCCCTTACTAGCGGGGATTACAATGAGCAGTTCTTC.